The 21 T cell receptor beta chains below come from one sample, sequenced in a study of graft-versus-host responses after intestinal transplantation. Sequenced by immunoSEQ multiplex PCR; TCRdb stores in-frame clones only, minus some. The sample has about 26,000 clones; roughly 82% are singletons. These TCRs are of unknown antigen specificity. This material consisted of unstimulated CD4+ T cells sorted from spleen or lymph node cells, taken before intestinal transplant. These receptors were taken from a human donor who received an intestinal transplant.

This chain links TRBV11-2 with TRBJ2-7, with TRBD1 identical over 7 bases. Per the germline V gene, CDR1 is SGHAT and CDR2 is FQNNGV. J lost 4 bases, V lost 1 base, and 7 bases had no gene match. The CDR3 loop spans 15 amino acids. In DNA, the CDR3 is TGTGCCAGCAGCTTAGTTCCGGGACAGCTGTACGAGCAGTACTTC. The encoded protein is CASSLVPGQLYEQYF.

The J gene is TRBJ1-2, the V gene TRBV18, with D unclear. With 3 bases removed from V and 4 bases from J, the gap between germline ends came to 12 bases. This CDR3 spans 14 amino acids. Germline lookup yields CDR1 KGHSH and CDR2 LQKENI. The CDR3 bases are TGTGCCAGCTCACCGACTTCGGGCTTCTATGGCTACACCTTC. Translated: CASSPTSGFYGYTF.

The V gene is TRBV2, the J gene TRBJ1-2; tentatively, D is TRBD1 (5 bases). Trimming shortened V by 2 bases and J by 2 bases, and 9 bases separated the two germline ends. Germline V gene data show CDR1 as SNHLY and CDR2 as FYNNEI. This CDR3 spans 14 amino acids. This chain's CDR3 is CASSEFQGNYGYTF. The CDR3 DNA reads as TGTGCCAGCAGTGAATTTCAGGGAAACTATGGCTACACCTTC.

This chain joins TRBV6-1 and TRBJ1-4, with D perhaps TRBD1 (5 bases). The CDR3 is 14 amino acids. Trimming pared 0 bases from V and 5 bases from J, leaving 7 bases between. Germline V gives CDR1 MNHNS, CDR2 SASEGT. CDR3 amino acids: CASSEAGTNEKLFF. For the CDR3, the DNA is TGTGCCAGCAGTGAAGCAGGGACGAATGAAAAACTGTTTTTT.

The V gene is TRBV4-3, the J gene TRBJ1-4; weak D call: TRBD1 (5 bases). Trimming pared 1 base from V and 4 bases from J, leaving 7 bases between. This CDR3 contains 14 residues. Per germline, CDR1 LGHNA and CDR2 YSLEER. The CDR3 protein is CASSQGQLNEKLFF. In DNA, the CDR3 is TGCGCCAGCAGCCAAGGACAGCTTAATGAAAAACTGTTTTTT.

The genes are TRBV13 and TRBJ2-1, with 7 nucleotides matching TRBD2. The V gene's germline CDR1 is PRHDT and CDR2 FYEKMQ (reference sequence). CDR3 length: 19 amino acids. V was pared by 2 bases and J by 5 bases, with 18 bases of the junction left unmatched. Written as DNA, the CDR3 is TGTGCCAGCAGCTTACTTATCATGACGGGAGGCCAGGAAGACAATGAGCAGTTCTTC. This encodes CASSLLIMTGGQEDNEQFF.

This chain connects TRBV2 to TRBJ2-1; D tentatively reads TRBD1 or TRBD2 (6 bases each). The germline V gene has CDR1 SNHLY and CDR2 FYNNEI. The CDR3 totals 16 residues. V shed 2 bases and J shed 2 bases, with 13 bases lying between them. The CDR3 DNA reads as TGTGCCAGCAGTGAACCCCGGGGGCCCACCTACAATGAGCAGTTCTTC. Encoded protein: CASSEPRGPTYNEQFF.

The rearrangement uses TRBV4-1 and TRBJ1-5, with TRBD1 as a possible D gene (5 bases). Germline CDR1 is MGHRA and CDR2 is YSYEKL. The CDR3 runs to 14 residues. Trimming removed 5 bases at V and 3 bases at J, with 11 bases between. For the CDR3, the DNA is TGCGCCAGCAGCTGGGACCGTTCCAATCAGCCCCAGCATTTT. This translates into CASSWDRSNQPQHF.

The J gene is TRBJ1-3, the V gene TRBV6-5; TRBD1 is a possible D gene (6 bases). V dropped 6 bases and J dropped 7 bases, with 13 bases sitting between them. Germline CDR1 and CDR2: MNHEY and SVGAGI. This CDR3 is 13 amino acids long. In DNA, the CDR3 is TGTGCCAGCAGGCGGACAGCTAGGAACACCATATATTTT. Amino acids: CASRRTARNTIYF.

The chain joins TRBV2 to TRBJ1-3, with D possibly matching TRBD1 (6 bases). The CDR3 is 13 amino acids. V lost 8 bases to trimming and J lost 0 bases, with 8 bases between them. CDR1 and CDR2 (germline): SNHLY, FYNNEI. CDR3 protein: CASAGDSGNTIYF. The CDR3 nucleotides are TGTGCCAGCGCAGGGGACTCTGGAAACACCATATATTTT.

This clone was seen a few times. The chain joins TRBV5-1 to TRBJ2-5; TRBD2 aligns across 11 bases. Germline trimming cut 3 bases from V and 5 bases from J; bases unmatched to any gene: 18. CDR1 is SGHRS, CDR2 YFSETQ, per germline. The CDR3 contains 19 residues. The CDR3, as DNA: TGCGCCAGCAGCTCCGGTCTAGCGGGGGGCCGCGAAAGTTCGGAGACCCAGTACTTC. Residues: CASSSGLAGGRESSETQYF.

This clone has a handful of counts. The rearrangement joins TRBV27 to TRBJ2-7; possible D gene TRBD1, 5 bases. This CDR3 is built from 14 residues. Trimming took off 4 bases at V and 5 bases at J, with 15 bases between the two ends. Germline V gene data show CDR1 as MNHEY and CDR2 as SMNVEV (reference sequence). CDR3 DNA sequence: TGTGCCAGCAGTTCCCGACAGTCCTCGGACGAGCAGTACTTC. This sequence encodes CASSSRQSSDEQYF.

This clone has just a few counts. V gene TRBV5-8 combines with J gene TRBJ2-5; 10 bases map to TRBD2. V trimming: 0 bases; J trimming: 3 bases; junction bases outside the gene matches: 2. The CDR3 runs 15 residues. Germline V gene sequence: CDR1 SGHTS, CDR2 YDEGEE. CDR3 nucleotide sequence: TGTGCCAGCAGCTTGGTAGGACTAGCGGAAGAGACCCAGTACTTC. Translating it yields CASSLVGLAEETQYF.

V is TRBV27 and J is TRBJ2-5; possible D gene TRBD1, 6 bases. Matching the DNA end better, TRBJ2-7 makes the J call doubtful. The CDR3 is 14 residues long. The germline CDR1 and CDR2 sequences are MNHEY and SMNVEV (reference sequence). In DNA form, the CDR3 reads TGTGCCAGCAGAGCTACAGGGTTAGTCTACGAGCAGTACTTC. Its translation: CASRATGLVYEQYF.

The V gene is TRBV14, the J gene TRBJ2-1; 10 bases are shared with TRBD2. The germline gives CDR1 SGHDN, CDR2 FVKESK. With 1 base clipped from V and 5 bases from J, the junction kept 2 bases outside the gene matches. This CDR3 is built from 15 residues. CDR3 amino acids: CASSQVTSGDNEQFF. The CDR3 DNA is TGTGCCAGCAGCCAAGTAACTAGCGGGGACAATGAGCAGTTCTTC.

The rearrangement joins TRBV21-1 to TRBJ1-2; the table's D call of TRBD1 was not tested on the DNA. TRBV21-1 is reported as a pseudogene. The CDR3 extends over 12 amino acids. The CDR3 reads CASSTNSYGYTF. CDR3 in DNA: TGTGCCAGCAGCACCAATTCCTATGGCTACACCTTC.

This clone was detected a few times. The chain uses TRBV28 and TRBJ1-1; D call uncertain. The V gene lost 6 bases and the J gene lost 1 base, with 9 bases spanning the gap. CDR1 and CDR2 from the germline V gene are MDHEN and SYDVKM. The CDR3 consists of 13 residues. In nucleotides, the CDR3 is TGTGCCAGCAGGTCGACGGAGAACACTGAAGCTTTCTTT. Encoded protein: CASRSTENTEAFF.

The CDR3 loop is CASSELIDRVREKLFF. CDR3 nucleotides: TGTGCCAGCAGTGAATTGATAGACAGGGTACGGGAAAAACTGTTTTTT. V usage is TRBV6-1 and J usage is TRBJ1-4; 7 bases align to TRBD1. V was clipped by 2 bases and J by 8 bases; unmatched bases: 11. Looked up from germline, CDR1 is MNHNS and CDR2 is SASEGT. CDR3 size: 16 residues.

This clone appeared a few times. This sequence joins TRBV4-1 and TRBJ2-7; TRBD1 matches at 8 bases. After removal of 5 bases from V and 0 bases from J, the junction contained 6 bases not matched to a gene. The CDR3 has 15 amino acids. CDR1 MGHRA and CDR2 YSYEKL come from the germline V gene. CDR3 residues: CASSERTGRSYEQYF. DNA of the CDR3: TGCGCCAGCAGCGAACGGACAGGGCGCTCCTACGAGCAGTACTTC.

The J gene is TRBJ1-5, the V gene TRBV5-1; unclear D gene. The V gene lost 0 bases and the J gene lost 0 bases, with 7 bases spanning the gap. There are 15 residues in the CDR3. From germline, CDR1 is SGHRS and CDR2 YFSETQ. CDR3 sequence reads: CASSLEGLSNQPQHF. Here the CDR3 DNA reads TGCGCCAGCAGCTTGGAGGGCCTTAGCAATCAGCCCCAGCATTTT.

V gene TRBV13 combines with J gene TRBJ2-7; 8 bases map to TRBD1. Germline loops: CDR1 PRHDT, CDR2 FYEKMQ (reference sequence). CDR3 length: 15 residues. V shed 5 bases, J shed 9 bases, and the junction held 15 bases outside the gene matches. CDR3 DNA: TGTGCCAGCAGCCCAGGGGACAGGATTGGGCAGGTGCAGTACTTC. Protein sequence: CASSPGDRIGQVQYF.